What follows describes a single TCR beta chain. There is no known antigen for this receptor. No clone much larger than this one lies a single base away; base qualities are absent. Patients with a history of autoimmune disease or receiving systemic immunosuppression were excluded from the trial. Peripheral blood for TCR sequencing was collected from all dose cohorts at baseline, on cycle 4 day 1, and on cycle 7 day 1. Samples came from an open-label, multicenter, first-in-human phase I dose-escalation trial of ivuxolimab. The trial enrolled adults with locally advanced or metastatic head and neck squamous cell, hepatocellular, melanoma or renal cell carcinoma. Before TCR sequencing, CD4+ and CD8+ T cells were separately sorted from peripheral blood. This entry belongs to a study of OX40 agonist ivuxolimab in advanced cancers. As for the study more broadly: Ivuxolimab, which targeted the costimulatory receptor OX40 (CD134), was an agonistic, fully human IgG2 monoclonal antibody. Prior anti-PD-1, anti-PD-L1 or anti-CTLA-4 therapy was permitted, and less than 45% of dose-escalation patients had received checkpoint inhibitors. Intravenous ivuxolimab was administered to patients every 2 weeks at six dose levels: 0.01, 0.1, 0.3, 1.5, 3 and 10 mg/kg. Peripheral TCRbeta sequencing aimed to test whether ivuxolimab altered TCR sequence diversity and caused clonal T-cell expansion. Three dose-escalation patients achieved partial responses, one with hepatocellular carcinoma and two with cutaneous melanoma. Of the 50 to 55 patients in dose escalation, some 20 had hepatocellular carcinoma, approximately 15 had melanoma, 9 had renal cell carcinoma and 9 had head and neck cancer. In the dose-escalation cohort, 82.7% of patients were male, and the mean age was approximately 60 years, with a range of roughly 20 to 80. The paper covers the monotherapy dose-escalation part of the phase I ivuxolimab trial, which included N of about 50 patients.

Overall results and qualifications from the work: Low levels of normalized T-cell clonal expansion were also seen in some nonresponding patients. The antigen specificity of the peripheral T cells that underwent clonal expansion was not determined. Partial responders in the 0.1-3.0 mg/kg groups had among the lowest normalized peripheral clonal expansion, especially among CD8+ T cells. On average, CD8+ T cells showed more expanded clones than CD4+ T cells after ivuxolimab. At doses of 0.1 to 3.0 mg/kg, clonal expansion of both CD4+ and CD8+ T cells in blood was seen between baseline and week 6.

Genomic DNA was extracted from sorted cells for sequencing of the TCRbeta CDR3 region. TCRbeta CDR3 regions were sequenced using the immunoSEQ Assay. TCRdb stores this immuneACCESS table with in-frame sequences only. Part of the clones is absent; in the studies checked, under half of the shortfall reflects unresolved V genes, and no reason is known for the rest. This sample holds approximately 12,000 clones; about nine tenths were observed only once. Over 65% of the sample is in the top ten clones. Here V drops 0 bases and J drops 2 bases, and the junction holds 4 bases not matched to any gene. CDR1 and CDR2, looked up from the germline V gene, are SQVTM and ANQGSEA. The CDR3 holds 15 amino acids from the cysteine to the phenylalanine. Only CDR3 DNA remains: 45 bases, in frame from the first base.

Here the chain combines TRBV29-1 and TRBJ2-7, with 10 bases in between that match TRBD1. This clonotype originated in an adult with an advanced solid tumor such as melanoma, head and neck, liver or kidney cancer. The specimen was CD4+ or CD8+ T cells sorted from blood, collected in a trial of the OX40 agonist ivuxolimab. The DNA sequence is given as TGCAGCGTTGAAGAGAGTGGACAGGGGGCCTACGAGCAGTACTTC. The translation is CSVEESGQGAYEQYF.